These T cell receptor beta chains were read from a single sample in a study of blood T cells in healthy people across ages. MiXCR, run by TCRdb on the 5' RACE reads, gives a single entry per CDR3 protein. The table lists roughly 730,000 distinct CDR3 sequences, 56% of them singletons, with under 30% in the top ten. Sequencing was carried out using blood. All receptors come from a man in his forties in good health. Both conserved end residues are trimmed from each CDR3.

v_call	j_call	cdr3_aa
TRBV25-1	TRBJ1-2	ASSELANRGYGYT
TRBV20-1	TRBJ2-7	SARVASGQY
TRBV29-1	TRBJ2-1	SVDGTPGANEQF
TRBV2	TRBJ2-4	ASSLGQGISKNIQY
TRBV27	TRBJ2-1	ASSLYGAESSYNEQF
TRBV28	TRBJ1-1	ASRHSSGGRMNTEAF
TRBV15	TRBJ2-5	ATSRDPLPQETQY
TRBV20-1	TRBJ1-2	GHRGTGYGYT
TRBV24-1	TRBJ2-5	ATSLGAGDQETQY
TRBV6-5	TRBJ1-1	ASSYSSGQSTEAF
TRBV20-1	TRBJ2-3	SASGQSNTDTQY
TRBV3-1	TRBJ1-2	ASDDGNGSRGYT
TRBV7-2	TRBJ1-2	ASSLGGIYGYT
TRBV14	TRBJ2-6	ASSQESRGAGANVLT
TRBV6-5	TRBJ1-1	ASSYGNDPRAF
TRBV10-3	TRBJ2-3	AISEAGRLMDTQY
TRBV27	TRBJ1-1	ASSLGRGTEAF
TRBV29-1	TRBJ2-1	SVGSSGGRSYNEQF
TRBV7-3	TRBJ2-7	ASSQNVGSYNEQY
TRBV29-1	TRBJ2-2	SVSNIVSAGTHSYGELF